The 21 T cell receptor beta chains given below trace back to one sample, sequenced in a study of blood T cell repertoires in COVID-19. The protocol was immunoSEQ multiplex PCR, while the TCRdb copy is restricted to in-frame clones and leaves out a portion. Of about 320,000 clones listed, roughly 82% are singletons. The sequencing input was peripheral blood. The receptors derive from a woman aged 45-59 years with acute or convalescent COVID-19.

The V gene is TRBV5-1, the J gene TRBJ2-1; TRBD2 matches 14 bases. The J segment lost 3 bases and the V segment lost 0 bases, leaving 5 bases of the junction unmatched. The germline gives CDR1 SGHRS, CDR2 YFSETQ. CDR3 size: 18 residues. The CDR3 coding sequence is TGCGCCAGCAGCTTGGGACTAGCGGGAGGGGCGGTCTACAATGAGCAGTTCTTC. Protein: CASSLGLAGGAVYNEQFF. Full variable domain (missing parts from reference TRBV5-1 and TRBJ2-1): KAGVTQTPRYLIKTRGQQVTLSCSPISGHRSVSWYQQTPGQGLQFLFEYFSETQRNKGNFPGRFSGRQFSNSRSEMNVSTLELGDSALYLCASSLGLAGGAVYNEQFFGPGTRLTVL.

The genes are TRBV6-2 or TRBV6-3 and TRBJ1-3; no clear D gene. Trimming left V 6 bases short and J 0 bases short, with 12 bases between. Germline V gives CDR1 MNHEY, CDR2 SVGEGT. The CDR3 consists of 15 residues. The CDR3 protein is CASSSAPGSGNTIYF. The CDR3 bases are TGTGCCAGCAGCTCTGCACCCGGCTCTGGAAACACCATATATTTT.

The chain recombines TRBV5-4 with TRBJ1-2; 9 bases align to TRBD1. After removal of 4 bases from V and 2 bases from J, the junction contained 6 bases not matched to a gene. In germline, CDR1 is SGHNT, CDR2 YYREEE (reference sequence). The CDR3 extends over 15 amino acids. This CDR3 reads CASSRTGTGNYGYTF. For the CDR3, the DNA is TGTGCCAGCAGCCGTACCGGGACAGGGAACTATGGCTACACCTTC.

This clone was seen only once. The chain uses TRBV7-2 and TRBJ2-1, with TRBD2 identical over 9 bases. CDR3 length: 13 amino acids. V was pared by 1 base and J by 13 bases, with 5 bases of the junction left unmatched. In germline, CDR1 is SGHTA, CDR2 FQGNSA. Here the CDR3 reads CASSLVSGRPQFF. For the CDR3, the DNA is TGTGCCAGCAGCTTAGTGAGCGGGAGGCCCCAGTTCTTC. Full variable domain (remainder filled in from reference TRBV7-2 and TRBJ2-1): GAGVSQSPSNKVTEKGKDVELRCDPISGHTALYWYRQSLGQGLEFLIYFQGNSAPDKSGLPSDRFSAERTGGSVSTLTIQRTQQEDSAVYLCASSLVSGRPQFFGPGTRLTVL.

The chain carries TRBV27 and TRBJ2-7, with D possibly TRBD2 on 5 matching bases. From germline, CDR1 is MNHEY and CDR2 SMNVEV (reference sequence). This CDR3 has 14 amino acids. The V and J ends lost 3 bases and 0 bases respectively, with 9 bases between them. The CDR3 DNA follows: TGTGCCAGCAGTTTTAGAGGGTACTCCTACGAGCAGTACTTC. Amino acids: CASSFRGYSYEQYF.

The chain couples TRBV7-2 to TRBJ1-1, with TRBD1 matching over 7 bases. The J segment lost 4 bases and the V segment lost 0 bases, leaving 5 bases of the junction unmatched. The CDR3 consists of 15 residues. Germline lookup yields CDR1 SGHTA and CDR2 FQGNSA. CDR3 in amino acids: CASSLADRAGTEAFF. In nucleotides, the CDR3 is TGTGCCAGCAGCTTAGCAGACAGGGCAGGCACTGAAGCTTTCTTT.

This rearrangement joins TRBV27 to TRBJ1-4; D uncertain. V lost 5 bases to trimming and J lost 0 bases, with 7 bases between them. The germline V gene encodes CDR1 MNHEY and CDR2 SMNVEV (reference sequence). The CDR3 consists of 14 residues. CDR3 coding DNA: TGTGCCAGCAGTCGGGTCCCAACTAATGAAAAACTGTTTTTT. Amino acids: CASSRVPTNEKLFF.

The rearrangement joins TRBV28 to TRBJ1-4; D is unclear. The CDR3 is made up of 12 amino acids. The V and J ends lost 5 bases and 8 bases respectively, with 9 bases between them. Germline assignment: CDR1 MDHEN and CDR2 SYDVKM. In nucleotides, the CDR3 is TGTGCCAGCAGTCCTCCTCTAGAAAAACTGTTTTTT. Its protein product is CASSPPLEKLFF.

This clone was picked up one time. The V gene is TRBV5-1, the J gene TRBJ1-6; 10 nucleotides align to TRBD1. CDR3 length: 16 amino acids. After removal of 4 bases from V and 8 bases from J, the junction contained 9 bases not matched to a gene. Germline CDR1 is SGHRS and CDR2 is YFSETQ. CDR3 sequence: CASSQGQGGAHSPLHF. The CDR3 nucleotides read TGCGCCAGCAGCCAAGGACAGGGGGGCGCGCATTCACCCCTCCACTTT. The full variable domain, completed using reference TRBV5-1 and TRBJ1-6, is KAGVTQTPRYLIKTRGQQVTLSCSPISGHRSVSWYQQTPGQGLQFLFEYFSETQRNKGNFPGRFSGRQFSNSRSEMNVSTLELGDSALYLCASSQGQGGAHSPLHFGNGTRLTVT.

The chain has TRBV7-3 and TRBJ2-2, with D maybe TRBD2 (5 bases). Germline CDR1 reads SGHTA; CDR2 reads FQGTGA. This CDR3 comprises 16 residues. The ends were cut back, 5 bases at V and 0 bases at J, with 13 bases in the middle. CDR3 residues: CASSVGSGANTGELFF. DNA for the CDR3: TGTGCCAGCAGCGTTGGGTCCGGGGCGAACACCGGGGAGCTGTTTTTT. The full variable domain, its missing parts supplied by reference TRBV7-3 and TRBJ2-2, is GAGVSQTPSNKVTEKGKYVELRCDPISGHTALYWYRQSLGQGPEFLIYFQGTGAADDSGLPNDRFFAVRPEGSVSTLKIQRTERGDSAVYLCASSVGSGANTGELFFGEGSRLTVL.

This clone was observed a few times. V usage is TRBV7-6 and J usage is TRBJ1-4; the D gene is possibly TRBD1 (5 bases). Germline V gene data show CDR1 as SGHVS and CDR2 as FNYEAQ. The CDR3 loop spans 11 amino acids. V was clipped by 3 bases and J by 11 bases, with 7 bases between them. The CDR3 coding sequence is TGTGCCAGCAGCTTGACAGATAAACTGTTTTTT. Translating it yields CASSLTDKLFF. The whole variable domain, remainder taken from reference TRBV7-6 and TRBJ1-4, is GAGVSQSPRYKVTKRGQDVALRCDPISGHVSLYWYRQALGQGPEFLTYFNYEAQQDKSGLPNDRFSAERPEGSISTLTIQRTEQRDSAMYRCASSLTDKLFFGSGTQLSVL.

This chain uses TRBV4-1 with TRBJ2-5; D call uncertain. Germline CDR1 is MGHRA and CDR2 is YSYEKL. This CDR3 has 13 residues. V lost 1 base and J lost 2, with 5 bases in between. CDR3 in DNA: TGCGCCAGCAGCCAAGGAGTTCAAGAGACCCAGTACTTC. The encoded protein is CASSQGVQETQYF.

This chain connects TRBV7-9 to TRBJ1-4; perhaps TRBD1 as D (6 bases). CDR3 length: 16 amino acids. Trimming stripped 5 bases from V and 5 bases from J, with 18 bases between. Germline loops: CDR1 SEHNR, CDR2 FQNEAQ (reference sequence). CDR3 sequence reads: CASSPTATGPNEKLFF. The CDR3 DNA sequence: TGTGCCAGCAGCCCAACCGCGACAGGCCCGAATGAAAAACTGTTTTTT.

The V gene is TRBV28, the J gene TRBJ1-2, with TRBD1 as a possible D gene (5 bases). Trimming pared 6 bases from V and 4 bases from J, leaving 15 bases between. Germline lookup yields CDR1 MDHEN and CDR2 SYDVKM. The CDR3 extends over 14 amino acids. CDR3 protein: CASSRRGASYGYTF. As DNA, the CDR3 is TGTGCCAGCAGCCGCCGCGGGGCCAGCTATGGCTACACCTTC.

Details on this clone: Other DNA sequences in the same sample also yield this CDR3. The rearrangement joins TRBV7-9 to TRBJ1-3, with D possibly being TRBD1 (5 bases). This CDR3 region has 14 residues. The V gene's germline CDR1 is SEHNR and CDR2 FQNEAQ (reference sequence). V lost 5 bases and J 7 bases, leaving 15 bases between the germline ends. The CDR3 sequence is CASSPGHSGNTIYF. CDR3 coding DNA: TGTGCCAGCAGCCCAGGGCACAGCGGGAACACCATATATTTT.

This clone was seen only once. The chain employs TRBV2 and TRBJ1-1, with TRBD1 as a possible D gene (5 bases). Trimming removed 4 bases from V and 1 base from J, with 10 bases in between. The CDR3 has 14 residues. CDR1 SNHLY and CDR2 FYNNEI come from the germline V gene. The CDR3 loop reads CASSADGQNTEAFF. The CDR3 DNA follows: TGTGCCAGCAGTGCTGACGGACAGAACACTGAAGCTTTCTTT.

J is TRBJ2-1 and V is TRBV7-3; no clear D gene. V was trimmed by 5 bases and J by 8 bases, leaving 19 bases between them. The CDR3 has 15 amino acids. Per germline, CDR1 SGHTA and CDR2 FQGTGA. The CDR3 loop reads CASSLYSSSLDEQFF. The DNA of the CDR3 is TGTGCCAGCAGCCTCTATAGCTCCTCCTTGGATGAGCAGTTCTTC.

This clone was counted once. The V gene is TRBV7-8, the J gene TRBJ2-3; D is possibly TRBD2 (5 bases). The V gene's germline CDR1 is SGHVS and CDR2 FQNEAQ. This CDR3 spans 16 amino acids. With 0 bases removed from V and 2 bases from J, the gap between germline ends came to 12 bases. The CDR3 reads CASSLAELAYTDTQYF. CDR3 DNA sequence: TGTGCCAGCAGCTTAGCCGAGCTAGCCTACACAGATACGCAGTATTTT.

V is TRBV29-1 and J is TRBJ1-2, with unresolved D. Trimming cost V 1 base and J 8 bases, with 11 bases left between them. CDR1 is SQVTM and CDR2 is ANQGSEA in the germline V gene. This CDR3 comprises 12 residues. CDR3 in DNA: TGCAGCGTTGAAGGGTGGGTCGGGGGCTACACCTTC. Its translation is CSVEGWVGGYTF.

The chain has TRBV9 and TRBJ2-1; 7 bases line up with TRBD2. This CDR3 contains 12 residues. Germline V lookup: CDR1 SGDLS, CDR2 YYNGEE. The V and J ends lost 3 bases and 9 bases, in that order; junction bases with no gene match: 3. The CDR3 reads CASSGLAAEQFF. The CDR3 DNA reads TGTGCCAGCAGCGGACTAGCCGCTGAGCAGTTCTTC.

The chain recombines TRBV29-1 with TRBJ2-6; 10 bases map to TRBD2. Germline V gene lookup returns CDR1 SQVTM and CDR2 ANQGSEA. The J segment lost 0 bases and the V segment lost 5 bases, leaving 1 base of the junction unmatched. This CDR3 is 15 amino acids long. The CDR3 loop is CSVRTSGSGANVLTF. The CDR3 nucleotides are TGCAGCGTTCGGACTAGCGGCTCTGGGGCCAACGTCCTGACTTTC.